This TCR beta chain was retrieved from a study of blood T cell repertoires in COVID-19. Overall study context: The United States, Italy and Spain provided the acute and convalescent COVID-19 samples.

Per the authors' pipeline: How many nucleated cells were present was estimated from reference gene primer amplification. Measured with immunoSEQ multiplex PCR; TCRdb has only the in-frame clones, and not every one. V, J and clone size reflect that table, while D and trimming were determined from the DNA. The sample carries 300,000 to 400,000 clones, 88% recorded once. Between the trimmed V and J ends, which lost 6 bases and 3 bases, there was a span of 17 bases. The germline CDR1 and CDR2 sequences are SNHLY and FYNNEI. The CDR3 is 16 amino acids. The chain joins TRBV2 to TRBJ2-2; D is perhaps TRBD2 (6 bases). Sequencing was done on a sample of peripheral blood. This sequence originates from a woman in her sixties or seventies with COVID-19, enrolled during active disease. The CDR3 protein is CASRGGRTSYTGELFF. The CDR3, as DNA: TGTGCCAGCAGGGGGGGTCGGACCTCCTACACCGGGGAGCTGTTTTTT.